Presented here are 27 T cell receptor beta chains from one specimen sequenced in a study of blood T cell repertoires in COVID-19. Clones were read by immunoSEQ multiplex PCR, and TCRdb kept only the in-frame ones, dropping some. Of some 220,000 clones in the sample, approximately 82% were seen once. Sample: peripheral blood. The receptors here all came from a man aged 45-60 years with active or convalescent COVID-19.

This sequence joins TRBV4-3 and TRBJ2-5; TRBD2 aligns across 12 bases. V dropped 1 base and J dropped 4; count of bases not matched to a gene: 7. This CDR3 has 17 residues. Germline CDR1 LGHNA, CDR2 YSLEER. The DNA for the CDR3 is TGCGCCAGCAGCCAAGCCCCTGGACTAGCGGGGCGAGAGACCCAGTACTTC. Its translation is CASSQAPGLAGRETQYF.

The chain links TRBV7-9 to TRBJ2-7, with D possibly being TRBD2 (6 bases). Germline V gene lookup returns CDR1 SEHNR and CDR2 FQNEAQ (reference sequence). V lost 4 bases to trimming and J lost 7 bases, with 14 bases between them. This CDR3 has 13 residues. CDR3 amino acids: CASSSAGSEEQYV. The CDR3, as DNA: TGTGCCAGCAGCTCGGCGGGATCTGAAGAGCAGTACGTC.

The chain couples TRBV6-5 to TRBJ1-5; a weak D match, TRBD1 (5 bases). The CDR3 spans 14 residues. The V gene lost 6 bases and the J gene lost 4 bases, with 13 bases spanning the gap. Germline CDR1 and CDR2: MNHEY and SVGAGI. CDR3 in DNA: TGTGCCAGCAGGGGTGACCGGGGGAATCAGCCCCAGCATTTT. Translation: CASRGDRGNQPQHF.

The chain links TRBV28 to TRBJ2-7; D possibly corresponds to TRBD2 (6 bases). Germline V gene sequence: CDR1 MDHEN, CDR2 SYDVKM. The germline V and J ends were trimmed by 1 base and 6 bases, with 16 bases remaining between them. The CDR3 loop spans 15 amino acids. The CDR3 loop reads CASSLSTHGGSEQYF. The CDR3 coding sequence is TGTGCCAGCAGTTTATCGACTCATGGAGGGTCCGAGCAGTACTTC.

The rearrangement uses TRBV28 and TRBJ1-1; possibly TRBD1 for D (5 bases). The V gene lost 10 bases and the J gene lost 7 bases, with 19 bases spanning the gap. Germline lookup yields CDR1 MDHEN and CDR2 SYDVKM. The CDR3 loop spans 13 amino acids. The CDR3 DNA reads TGTGCCACCTTGACAGCGATCCCCTTTGAAGCTTTCTTT. Translation gives CATLTAIPFEAFF.

The V and J genes are TRBV3-1 (or the pseudogene TRBV3-2) and TRBJ1-2; TRBD1 might be the D (6 bases). Between the trimmed V and J ends, which lost 8 bases and 8 bases, there was a span of 15 bases. Germline CDR1 and CDR2: LGHDT and YNNKEL (reference sequence). CDR3 size: 12 residues. For the CDR3, the DNA is TGTGCCAGCGCAGTACAGGGCGGCGGCTACACCTTC. Translating gives CASAVQGGGYTF.

The chain joins TRBV27 to TRBJ2-1, with 10 bases that match TRBD2. V was pared by 3 bases and J by 10 bases, with 6 bases of the junction left unmatched. Germline V gene data show CDR1 as MNHEY and CDR2 as SMNVEV (reference sequence). The CDR3 spans 14 residues. CDR3 DNA sequence: TGTGCCAGCAGTTTTCTAGCGGGAGCCCTCGAGCAGTTCTTC. Its protein product is CASSFLAGALEQFF.

This clone was detected a few times. The chain employs TRBV7-3 and TRBJ2-1; no clear D. The germline V gene has CDR1 SGHTA and CDR2 FQGTGA. With 2 bases removed from V and 2 bases from J, the gap between germline ends came to 10 bases. This CDR3 is built from 15 residues. The CDR3 DNA reads as TGTGCCAGCAGCTTAGGAGCAAACCCCTACAATGAGCAGTTCTTC. Protein product: CASSLGANPYNEQFF.

The rearrangement links TRBV19 to TRBJ1-2; unclear D gene. With 5 bases removed from V and 0 bases from J, the gap between germline ends came to 7 bases. Per germline, CDR1 LNHDA and CDR2 SQIVND (reference sequence). This CDR3 region has 13 residues. DNA of the CDR3: TGTGCCAGTAGTTACCGCGCTAACTATGGCTACACCTTC. Protein product: CASSYRANYGYTF.

The chain has TRBV5-6 and TRBJ2-7, with 8 bases identical to TRBD2. After removal of 3 bases from V and 2 bases from J, the junction contained 1 base not matched to a gene. Looked up from germline, CDR1 is SGHDT and CDR2 is YYEEEE. The CDR3 runs 13 residues. Here the CDR3 DNA reads TGTGCCAGCAGCTCGGGAGGGGCCTACGAGCAGTACTTC. It translates to CASSSGGAYEQYF.

The rearrangement joins TRBV30 to TRBJ2-7, with a weak D call TRBD2 (6 bases). Germline V gives CDR1 GTSNPN, CDR2 SVGIG (reference sequence). The CDR3 totals 13 residues. V dropped 0 bases and J dropped 5 bases, with 11 bases sitting between them. In nucleotides, the CDR3 is TGTGCCTGGAGTGTAGGAGGGATCCACGAGCAGTACTTC. The encoded protein is CAWSVGGIHEQYF.

The chain has TRBV4-1 and TRBJ2-7; 8 positions agree with TRBD1. Germline values: CDR1 MGHRA, CDR2 YSYEKL. The CDR3 has 15 amino acids. With V trimmed by 5 bases and J by 0 bases, 6 bases remained unmatched. In nucleotides, the CDR3 is TGCGCCAGCAGCACACAGGGGGTAAGCTCCTACGAGCAGTACTTC. Translating it yields CASSTQGVSSYEQYF.

This clone has just one count. This chain links TRBV7-2 with TRBJ1-1, with 8 nucleotides matching TRBD1. There are 15 residues in the CDR3. The V segment lost 2 bases and the J segment 1 base; nucleotides outside the gene matches: 3. Germline V gives CDR1 SGHTA, CDR2 FQGNSA. The DNA of the CDR3 is TGTGCCAGCAGCTTACAGGGGGCTCGGAACACTGAAGCTTTCTTT. This gives the protein CASSLQGARNTEAFF.

The rearrangement joins TRBV5-1 to TRBJ2-5, with TRBD2 matching over 12 bases. After removal of 4 bases from V and 1 base from J, the junction contained 5 bases not matched to a gene. Germline CDR1 reads SGHRS; CDR2 reads YFSETQ. CDR3 length equals 16 residues. CDR3 bases: TGCGCCAGCAGCACCCTACTAGCGGGGGGCCAAGAGACCCAGTACTTC. Translation: CASSTLLAGGQETQYF.

The chain recombines TRBV9 with TRBJ2-2, with D maybe TRBD1 (7 bases). CDR3 length equals 15 residues. Germline CDR1 reads SGDLS; CDR2 reads YYNGEE. Trimming cost V 3 bases and J 5 bases, with 14 bases left between them. CDR3 sequence (DNA): TGTGCCAGCAGCGCGGGGGACAGAGGAACCGGGGAGCTGTTTTTT. Amino acids: CASSAGDRGTGELFF.

The genes are TRBV5-1 and TRBJ1-2, with TRBD1 matching 10 bases. This CDR3 spans 16 amino acids. Germline V lookup: CDR1 SGHRS, CDR2 YFSETQ. With V trimmed by 0 bases and J by 5 bases, 7 bases remained unmatched. CDR3 DNA: TGCGCCAGCAGCTTGGTACCTCTGGGACAGGGGTATGGCTACACCTTC. This encodes CASSLVPLGQGYGYTF.

The chain uses TRBV5-1 and TRBJ1-6; the D is unclear. Trimming cost V 0 bases and J 11 bases, with 15 bases left between them. CDR3 length: 15 residues. Germline V gene data show CDR1 as SGHRS and CDR2 as YFSETQ. The CDR3: CASSLEMRIGAPLHF. The CDR3 nucleotides are TGCGCCAGCAGCTTGGAGATGAGAATCGGGGCACCCCTCCACTTT.

The V gene is TRBV4-1, the J gene TRBJ1-4, with no clear D. CDR1 is MGHRA and CDR2 is YSYEKL in the germline V gene. V was pared by 2 bases and J by 8 bases, with 6 bases between. The CDR3 runs 12 residues. The CDR3 coding sequence is TGCGCCAGCAGCCAAAGAGGGGAAAAACTGTTTTTT. Translation gives CASSQRGEKLFF.

The V and J genes are TRBV5-1 and TRBJ2-5; D is possibly TRBD1 (8 bases). Germline V gives CDR1 SGHRS, CDR2 YFSETQ. This CDR3 has 15 amino acids. Trimming took off 4 bases at V and 4 bases at J, with 17 bases between the two ends. The CDR3 loop reads CASSPNRGRGETQYF. The CDR3 nucleotides are TGCGCCAGCAGCCCAAACAGGGGGAGGGGAGAGACCCAGTACTTC.

The J gene is TRBJ2-1, the V gene TRBV5-8; 9 nucleotides line up with TRBD2. Looked up from germline, CDR1 is SGHTS and CDR2 is YDEGEE. This CDR3 has 15 residues. Unmatched junction bases numbered 7, after V lost 0 bases and J lost 9 bases. The DNA for the CDR3 is TGTGCCAGCAGCTTGGAGCGGGAGGAGGTGAGTGAGCAGTTCTTC. It codes for CASSLEREEVSEQFF.

The rearrangement joins TRBV19 to TRBJ1-2, with D possibly TRBD1 on 6 matching bases. Germline lookup yields CDR1 LNHDA and CDR2 SQIVND (reference sequence). The ends were cut back, 2 bases at V and 6 bases at J, with 19 bases in the middle. The CDR3 is 16 amino acids. CDR3 in amino acids: CASSIHSGGDTDGYTF. CDR3 nucleotides: TGTGCCAGTAGTATACACAGTGGGGGCGATACAGATGGCTACACCTTC.

This chain connects TRBV6-5 to TRBJ1-1, with 9 bases fitting TRBD1. This CDR3 spans 13 amino acids. The J segment lost 1 base and the V segment lost 9 bases, leaving 3 bases of the junction unmatched. CDR1 is MNHEY and CDR2 is SVGAGI in the germline V gene. The CDR3 region is CASRDRENTEAFF. In DNA, the CDR3 is TGTGCCAGTCGGGACAGGGAGAACACTGAAGCTTTCTTT.

The chain recombines TRBV21-1 with TRBJ2-3; TRBD1 is the table's D call, not checked against the DNA. TRBV21-1 is a pseudogene locus. The CDR3 is made up of 15 amino acids. CDR3 sequence: CASSKATGWKVTQYF. Written as DNA, the CDR3 is TGTGCCAGCAGCAAAGCTACAGGGTGGAAGGTAACGCAGTATTTT.

This clone has just one count. This chain joins TRBV7-2 and TRBJ2-7; 7 nucleotides align to TRBD2. V shed 3 bases and J 1 base; nucleotides not matched to a gene: 9. Looked up from germline, CDR1 is SGHTA and CDR2 is FQGNSA. The CDR3 has 16 residues. The CDR3 bases are TGTGCCAGCAGCTTCAGCAGTGGGGGGGGATCCTACGAGCAGTACTTC. The encoded protein is CASSFSSGGGSYEQYF.

The chain joins TRBV30 to TRBJ2-5, with 9 positions matching TRBD2. Unmatched junction bases numbered 9, after V lost 0 bases and J lost 7 bases. This CDR3 is built from 15 residues. Germline CDR1 is GTSNPN and CDR2 is SVGIG (reference sequence). CDR3 amino acids: CAWSVALAGYGTQYF. CDR3 bases: TGTGCCTGGAGTGTAGCTCTAGCGGGATACGGGACCCAGTACTTC.

The chain combines TRBV11-1 with TRBJ2-3; 7 bases map to TRBD1. The CDR3 runs to 15 residues. Germline trimming cut 5 bases from V and 3 bases from J; bases unmatched to any gene: 8. Germline V CDR1 and CDR2: SGHAT, FQDESV (reference sequence). The CDR3 protein is CASSGGAGGTDTQYF. CDR3 nucleotides: TGTGCCAGCAGCGGAGGCGCAGGGGGAACAGATACGCAGTATTTT.

The chain employs TRBV18 and TRBJ1-1; TRBD1 agrees at 7 bases. The germline V gene has CDR1 KGHSH and CDR2 LQKENI. The V and J ends lost 6 bases and 10 bases, in that order; junction bases with no gene match: 8. This CDR3 has 12 amino acids. In nucleotides, the CDR3 is TGTGCCAGCTCGCCTGACAGGGTAGCAGCTTTCTTT. Amino acids: CASSPDRVAAFF.